This is a list of T cell receptor beta chains from one sample in a study of chemoradiotherapy in HPV16-positive cancers. Assay used: immunoSEQ multiplex PCR; TCRdb lists only in-frame clones, some missing. The sample shows about 68,000 clones, around nine tenths of them seen only once. The material was blood, obtained from a patient who underwent chemoradiotherapy. These TCRs come from a human donor with HPV-associated anogenital cancer. Each CDR3 is given with its conserved first and last residue. D genes are given only for firm matches. Part of the rows lack a size; the others show once, few, many or a class for expanded clones.

v_call	cdr3_length	clone_size	d_call	j_call	cdr3_nt	cdr3_aa
TRBV11-2	16	.	TRBD1	TRBJ1-6	TGTGCCAGCAGCTTAACAGGGGTACCCTATAATTCACCCCTCCACTTT	CASSLTGVPYNSPLHF
TRBV27	19	.	.	TRBJ1-2	TGTGCCAGCAGTCCTTCCCTAAGGCGGAGCGGGGGGTTGAATGATGGCTACACCTTC	CASSPSLRRSGGLNDGYTF
TRBV7-9	15	.	.	TRBJ1-2	TGTGCCAGCAGCTCCACGGGGGGCAGGGCGCACGGCTACACCTTC	CASSSTGGRAHGYTF
TRBV21-1	19	.	.	TRBJ1-6	TGTGCCAGCAATGGCAGTGGGCAGGAGATCTTCTCCTATAATTCACCCCTCCACTTT	CASNGSGQEIFSYNSPLHF
TRBV5-6	12	.	.	TRBJ2-1	TGTGCCAGCAGCTATACTAGGAGTGAGCAGTTCTTC	CASSYTRSEQFF
TRBV5-6	15	once	.	TRBJ2-7	TGTGCCAGCAGCTACTTGGGGGAGTATGAGTACGAGCAGTACTTC	CASSYLGEYEYEQYF
TRBV5-6	14	.	.	TRBJ2-5	TGTGCCAGCAGCTTTTTCACAGGGCGAGAGACCCAGTACTTC	CASSFFTGRETQYF
TRBV2	17	.	.	TRBJ1-1	TGTGCCAGCAGTGCCCCTATGCCGGGGGCGGGTAGTTCTGAAGCTTTCTTT	CASSAPMPGAGSSEAFF
TRBV6-5	12	.	.	TRBJ1-1	TGTGCCAGCGGACGGGGGAACACTGAAGCTTTCTTT	CASGRGNTEAFF
TRBV23-1	17	.	.	TRBJ1-2	TGCGCCAGCACCGCCGGGCGGACACCGAAAAAGTTCTATGGCTACACCTTC	CASTAGRTPKKFYGYTF
TRBV6-5	16	.	TRBD2	TRBJ2-1	TGTGCCAGCAGTTACGGGGGACTAGCGGGAAACTATGAGCAGTTCTTC	CASSYGGLAGNYEQFF
TRBV5-1	13	.	.	TRBJ2-7	TGCGCCAGCAGATCTTCAGGGAAGCCCGAGCAGTACTTC	CASRSSGKPEQYF
TRBV4-2	12	.	.	TRBJ2-5	TGTGCCAGCAGCCAAGATCAAGAGACCCAGTACTTC	CASSQDQETQYF
TRBV2	12	.	.	TRBJ2-1	TGTGCCACCGCGGGTCGGATCAATGAGCAGTTCTTC	CATAGRINEQFF
TRBV4-1	18	.	.	TRBJ2-1	TGCGCCAGCAGCCAAGATCCCTTTCTGGGCCAGTCCTACAATGAGCAGTTCTTC	CASSQDPFLGQSYNEQFF
TRBV28	15	.	.	TRBJ1-5	TGTGCCAGCAGCTCAACTCCTGGGGGCAATCAGCCCCAGCATTTT	CASSSTPGGNQPQHF
TRBV6-1	15	.	.	TRBJ1-4	TGTGCCAGCAGTGAAACCCCCTGGGCGCAAGAAAAACTGTTTTTT	CASSETPWAQEKLFF
TRBV28	12	.	TRBD1	TRBJ1-1	TGTGCCAGCAGGGGACAGGGGGGTAGGGCTTTCTTT	CASRGQGGRAFF
TRBV5-4	14	.	TRBD1	TRBJ1-2	TGTGCCAGCAGCTCAAGTGGGACAGGGAGAGGCTACACCTTC	CASSSSGTGRGYTF
TRBV2	14	.	TRBD1	TRBJ1-4	TGTGCCAGCGGTCGGGGACAGTATAATGAAAAACTGTTTTTT	CASGRGQYNEKLFF
TRBV11-3	13	.	.	TRBJ1-1	TGTGCCAGCAGCTTGTTCTCCAACACTGAAGCTTTCTTT	CASSLFSNTEAFF
TRBV5-6	15	once	.	TRBJ1-3	TGTGCCAGCACCATGCGCGACTCATTGGGAAACACCATATATTTT	CASTMRDSLGNTIYF
TRBV6-1	15	.	.	TRBJ2-3	TGTGCCAGCAGTGAATTAGCGGCTAGCACAGATACGCAGTATTTT	CASSELAASTDTQYF
TRBV28	13	.	.	TRBJ1-2	TGTGCCAGCAGCCTAGGGACACCCTATGGCTACACCTTC	CASSLGTPYGYTF
TRBV7-9	13	.	.	TRBJ2-7	TGTGCCAGCAGCTTAGAATTGGAGCGGACACAGTACTTC	CASSLELERTQYF
TRBV5-4	14	once	TRBD1	TRBJ2-2	TGTGCCAGCAGCTTAGGGACAGCAACCGGGGAGCTGTTTTTT	CASSLGTATGELFF
TRBV7-6	14	.	TRBD1	TRBJ1-6	TGTGCCAGCAGCCCATCCGGGACAGGGGATACCCTCCACTTT	CASSPSGTGDTLHF
TRBV7-7	16	.	.	TRBJ2-7	TGTGCTAGCAGCTTACTGGTCCCCTTTGGAGGGTACGAGCAGTACTTC	CASSLLVPFGGYEQYF
TRBV9	14	few	.	TRBJ2-7	TGTGCCAGCAGTTATCGGGACAACTCCTACGAGCAGTACTTC	CASSYRDNSYEQYF
TRBV21-1	22	.	.	TRBJ1-5	TGTGCCAGCAGCAAAGATGATTTTAGGCCGAAGGTTATTCGAGTTAGCAATCAGCCCCAGCATTTT	CASSKDDFRPKVIRVSNQPQHF
TRBV2	13	.	.	TRBJ1-1	TGTGCCAGCAGTCTCGGCGGTGTTACTGAAGCTTTCTTT	CASSLGGVTEAFF
TRBV15	16	.	.	TRBJ1-2	TGTGCCACCAGCAAATGGTGGTGTGGAAAGACCTATGGCTACACCTTC	CATSKWWCGKTYGYTF
TRBV7-9	13	.	TRBD1	TRBJ2-7	TGTGCCAGCAGCAGGACAGGGGGGTACGAGCAGTACTTC	CASSRTGGYEQYF
TRBV15	15	few	TRBD1	TRBJ2-7	TGTGCCACCAGCAGAGATCGAGGACAGGGCTCTGAGCAGTACTTC	CATSRDRGQGSEQYF
TRBV11-3	17	.	TRBD1	TRBJ1-2	TGTGCCAGCAGCTTAACCGGGACAGCCGGCAAAATCTATGGCTACACCTTC	CASSLTGTAGKIYGYTF
TRBV6-1	13	.	TRBD1	TRBJ2-1	TGTGCCAGCAGTGAACAAAGAGGACAGGGGGAGTTCTTC	CASSEQRGQGEFF
TRBV10-3	14	.	.	TRBJ1-2	TGTGCCATCAGTGACCCAGCTAGGGAGAACGGCTACACCTTC	CAISDPARENGYTF
TRBV15	12	.	TRBD2	TRBJ2-7	TGTGCCACCGGGCGGGGGACCTACGAGCAGTACTTC	CATGRGTYEQYF
TRBV27	11	.	.	TRBJ1-2	TGTGCCAGCAGGGGGGACTATGGCTACACCTTC	CASRGDYGYTF
TRBV11-2	14	.	TRBD1	TRBJ2-1	TGTGCCAGCAGCTCTCTGGACAGGGCAAATGAGCAGTTCTTC	CASSSLDRANEQFF
TRBV9	12	.	.	TRBJ2-2	TGTGCCAGCAGCGTAGAGGTCGGGGAGCTGTTTTTT	CASSVEVGELFF
TRBV2	16	few	.	TRBJ2-3	TGTGCCAGCAGTGAGGGTCGGGACCCCTACACAGATACGCAGTATTTT	CASSEGRDPYTDTQYF
TRBV7-9	14	.	.	TRBJ2-5	TGTGCCAGCAGCTTAGACTACTTCCAAGAGACCCAGTACTTC	CASSLDYFQETQYF
TRBV2	14	once	TRBD1	TRBJ1-6	TGTGCCAGCAGGAGGGACAGAGATAATTCACCCCTCCACTTT	CASRRDRDNSPLHF
TRBV5-8	15	once	.	TRBJ1-4	TGTGCCAGCAGCTCGGATCGACAGATTAATGAAAAACTGTTTTTT	CASSSDRQINEKLFF
TRBV2	13	once	.	TRBJ2-7	TGTGCCAGCAGTGTTGAACAGACCTACGAGCAGTACTTC	CASSVEQTYEQYF
TRBV23-1	16	.	TRBD1	TRBJ2-3	TGCGCCAGCAGTCAATTCCCAGGGGGAAGGTGCGATACGCAGTATTTT	CASSQFPGGRCDTQYF
TRBV5-4	16	.	.	TRBJ1-2	TGTGCCAGCAGCTCTCCGGGGGACCGAGCTAACTATGGCTACACCTTC	CASSSPGDRANYGYTF
TRBV27	13	.	.	TRBJ2-7	TGTGCCAGCAGTTTATCGGTGGGATACGAGCAGTACTTC	CASSLSVGYEQYF
TRBV2	13	.	.	TRBJ1-1	TGTGCCAGCCGTATCAAGGCGAACACTGAAGCTTTCTTT	CASRIKANTEAFF
TRBV11-2	14	.	.	TRBJ1-4	TGTGCCAGCAGCTTAGATCGGAGTAATGAAAAACTGTTTTTT	CASSLDRSNEKLFF
TRBV29-1	11	once	.	TRBJ2-5	TGCAGCGTTGCAATTGATGAGACCCAGTACTTC	CSVAIDETQYF
TRBV9	15	.	.	TRBJ2-1	TGTGCCAGCAGCGTAGTTTCGACGGCCTACAATGAGCAGTTCTTC	CASSVVSTAYNEQFF
TRBV5-8	15	.	.	TRBJ1-1	TGTGCCAGCAGCCGATACCTACAGGGGAACACTGAAGCTTTCTTT	CASSRYLQGNTEAFF
TRBV7-2	14	.	TRBD1	TRBJ1-2	TGTGCCAGCAGCCTCCGGGACAGGAGCTATGGCTACACCTTC	CASSLRDRSYGYTF
TRBV4-2	15	.	.	TRBJ2-3	TGTGCCAGCAGCCAAGATTCCGGGGGGCCAGATATTTGGTATTTT	CASSQDSGGPDIWYF
TRBV25-1	13	.	.	TRBJ2-3	TGTGCCAGCAGTGAGGAGGGGATAGATACGCAGTATTTT	CASSEEGIDTQYF
TRBV5-1	19	.	.	TRBJ1-2	TGCGCCAGCAGCTTGTTGGGCCCAGTTGGACCAGGGGTGGGCTATGGCTACACCTTC	CASSLLGPVGPGVGYGYTF
TRBV7-9	15	.	.	TRBJ2-6	TGTGCCAGCAGCTTATCGCAGGGGGGGGCCAACGTCCTGACTTTC	CASSLSQGGANVLTF
TRBV18	16	.	TRBD1	TRBJ1-1	TGTGCCAGCTCACGGGCAGGGGGCCTATCGGGAACTGAAGCTTTCTTT	CASSRAGGLSGTEAFF